Listed below are T cell receptor beta chains from one sample, sequenced in a study of T-cell reconstitution after alpha-beta-depleted transplantation in children. One entry per CDR3 protein results from TCRdb running MiXCR on the PCR reads. The sample yields roughly 190,000 distinct CDR3 sequences, roughly 14% seen once. The specimen comprised PBMCs from the stem cell graft donor, sampled from the stem cell graft. The receptors stem from a human donor who donated a stem cell graft to a child with acute lymphoblastic leukemia. The CDR3 runs from the conserved cysteine through the conserved F or W. D genes are given only for firm matches. For some rows the clone size is stated as once, few or many, or as a class when expanded; others skip it.

size: many
J: TRBJ2-7
V: TRBV5-1
D: -
CDR3: CASSASFGMYEQYF
DNA: TGCGCCAGCAGCGCCAGTTTCGGAATGTACGAGCAGTACTTC

size: few
J: TRBJ1-3
V: TRBV5-5
D: TRBD1
CDR3: CASSAGDSSGNTIYF
DNA: TGTGCCAGCAGCGCAGGGGACAGCTCTGGAAACACCATATATTTT

size: -
J: TRBJ2-1
V: TRBV5-1
D: TRBD2
CDR3: CASSLFAGGGPYNEQFF
DNA: TGCGCCAGCAGCTTGTTCGCGGGGGGGGGCCCCTACAATGAGCAGTTCTTC

size: many
J: TRBJ2-7
V: TRBV6-5
D: TRBD1
CDR3: CASRTDRGLFYEQYF
DNA: TGTGCCAGCAGAACTGACAGGGGGCTTTTCTACGAGCAGTACTTC

size: many
J: TRBJ2-5
V: TRBV29-1
D: -
CDR3: CSVTGTQETQYF
DNA: TGCAGCGTAACCGGGACCCAAGAGACCCAGTACTTC

size: -
J: TRBJ1-4
V: TRBV4-2
D: TRBD1
CDR3: CASSHGDRANEKLFF
DNA: TGTGCCAGCAGCCACGGGGACAGGGCTAACGAAAAACTGTTTTTT

size: many
J: TRBJ2-2
V: TRBV7-8
D: TRBD2
CDR3: CASSSGGPGRIGELFF
DNA: TGTGCCAGCAGCTCGGGGGGGCCCGGAAGGATCGGGGAGCTGTTTTTT

size: -
J: TRBJ1-2
V: TRBV27
D: TRBD1
CDR3: CASRQGGGYTF
DNA: TGTGCCAGCAGACAGGGGGGTGGCTACACCTTC

size: many
J: TRBJ1-6
V: TRBV6-5
D: -
CDR3: CASGEGSSYNSPLHF
DNA: TGTGCCAGCGGAGAGGGGAGCTCCTATAATTCACCCCTCCACTTT

size: many
J: TRBJ1-5
V: TRBV20-1
D: -
CDR3: CSASHSRNQPQHF
DNA: TGCAGTGCTAGTCACAGCCGGAATCAGCCCCAGCATTTT

size: many
J: TRBJ1-1
V: TRBV5-1
D: TRBD1
CDR3: CASSPRQGLPEAFF
DNA: TGCGCCAGCAGCCCAAGACAGGGGCTCCCCGAAGCTTTCTTT